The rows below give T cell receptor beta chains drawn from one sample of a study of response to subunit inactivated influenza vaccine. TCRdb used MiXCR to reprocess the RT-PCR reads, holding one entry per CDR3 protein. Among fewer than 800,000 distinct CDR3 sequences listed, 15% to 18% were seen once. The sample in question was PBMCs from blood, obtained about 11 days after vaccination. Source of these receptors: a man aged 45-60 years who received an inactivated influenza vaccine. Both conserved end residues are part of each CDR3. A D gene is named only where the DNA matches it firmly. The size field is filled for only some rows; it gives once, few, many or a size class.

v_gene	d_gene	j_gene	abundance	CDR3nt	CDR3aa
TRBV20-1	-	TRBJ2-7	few	TGCAGTGCTAGTACAACTTCCTACGAGCAGTACTTC	CSASTTSYEQYF
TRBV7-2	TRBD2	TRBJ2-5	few	TGTGCCAGCAGCTTAAGTGGGAGGACTAGTATACAGACCCAGTACTTC	CASSLSGRTSIQTQYF
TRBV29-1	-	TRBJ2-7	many	TGCAGCGTTGTGGGTTACGAGCAGTACTTC	CSVVGYEQYF
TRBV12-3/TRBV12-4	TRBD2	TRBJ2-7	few	TGTGCCAGCAGCAAGGGACTAGCGGGGGGGCCGTCTAAGTGGGAGCAGTACTTC	CASSKGLAGGPSKWEQYF
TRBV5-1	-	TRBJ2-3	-	TGCGCCAGCAGCTTGGAGGGCGGTAGACGGATCGCAGATACGCAGTATTTT	CASSLEGGRRIADTQYF
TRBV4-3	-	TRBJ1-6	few	TGCGCCAGCAGCCAGAAGAGCTCCTATAATTCACCCCTCCACTTT	CASSQKSSYNSPLHF
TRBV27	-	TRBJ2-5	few	TGTGCCAGCAGCAATCGAAGGAAAGAGACCCAGTACTTC	CASSNRRKETQYF
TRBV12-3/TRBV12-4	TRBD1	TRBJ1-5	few	TGTGCCAGCAGATCTGGACAGGGGGGCCAGCCCCAGCATTTT	CASRSGQGGQPQHF
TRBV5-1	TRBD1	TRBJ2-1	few	TGCGCCAGCAGCTCCGGTACAGGGGGCTCCTACAATGAGCAGTTCTTC	CASSSGTGGSYNEQFF
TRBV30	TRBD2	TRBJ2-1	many	TGTGCCTGGGGGGGACCGGGACTAGGGAGATTTGAGCAGTTCTTC	CAWGGPGLGRFEQFF
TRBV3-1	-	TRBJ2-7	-	TGTGCCAGCAGCCAAGTTGAGTCGGGGCACAGCTACGAGCAGTACTTC	CASSQVESGHSYEQYF
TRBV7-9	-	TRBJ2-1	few	TGTGCCAGCAGCCAGTCTCTAGCCAATGAGCAGTTCTTC	CASSQSLANEQFF
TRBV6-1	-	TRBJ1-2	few	TGTGCCAGCAGTCCCGGGACTACAGTTGGCTACACCTTC	CASSPGTTVGYTF
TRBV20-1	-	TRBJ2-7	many	TGCAGTGCAAAACAAGCCGAGCAGTACTTC	CSAKQAEQYF
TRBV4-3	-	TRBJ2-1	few	TGCGCCAGCAGCCAAGATGTATCGGGAGAGATTTCACAGTTCTTC	CASSQDVSGEISQFF
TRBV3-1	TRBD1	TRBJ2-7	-	TGTGCCAGCAGCCAAGATTTCGCAGGGGGAATGGCCTACGAGCAGTACTTC	CASSQDFAGGMAYEQYF
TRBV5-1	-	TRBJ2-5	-	TGCGCCAGCAGCGCGGACATGGGAGAGACCCAGTACTTC	CASSADMGETQYF
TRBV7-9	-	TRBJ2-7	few	TGTGCCAGCAGCGAAAGGCTCTACGAGCAGTACTTC	CASSERLYEQYF
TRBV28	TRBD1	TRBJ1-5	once	TGTGCCAGCAGACCCCCTAAAGGGGGCTCCCAGCATTTT	CASRPPKGGSQHF
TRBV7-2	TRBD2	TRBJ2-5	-	TGTGCCAGCAGCCGGGGTAGCGGACTAGTGGAGACCCAGTACTTC	CASSRGSGLVETQYF
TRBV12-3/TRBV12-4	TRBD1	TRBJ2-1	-	TGTGCCAGCACCGGATCGAACAGGGGAAATGAGCAGTTCTTC	CASTGSNRGNEQFF